This TCR beta chain was sequenced during a study of CXCR3-negative and CXCR3-positive naive CD8 T cells. Study results and caveats: Within a donor, both naive subsets shared TRBV-TRBJ usage, unlike memory cells. Hydrophobicity of TRB CDR3s was greater in CXCR3-positive naive cells than in CXCR3-negative naive cells.

This CDR3 spans 13 amino acids. CDR1 is MDHEN, CDR2 SYDVKM, per germline. Libraries of TRB cDNA were made by 5' RACE and carried UMIs. TCRdb reanalyzed the 5' RACE reads and collapses them to one entry per CDR3 protein, without DNA. The sample is made up of roughly 100,000 distinct CDR3 sequences, and the top ten hold roughly 0.4% of it. Investigators sorted each CD8+ T cell subset in triplicate, taking 300,000 or so cells each time. A remark on this clonotype: Its cognate antigen is unknown.

The receptor was isolated from a human donor in good health. Some clones in this sample may be carry-over from other donors' samples. Sequenced input: naive CXCR3+ CD8+ T cells from blood. Subset defined: CD45RO-CCR7+CD27+CD95- naive CD8+ T cells expressing CXCR3 (TNR3+). The chain has TRBV28 and TRBJ2-1; TCRdb outputs TRBD1, but without DNA this stays unchecked. The CDR3 sequence is CASSRTVNNEQFF.